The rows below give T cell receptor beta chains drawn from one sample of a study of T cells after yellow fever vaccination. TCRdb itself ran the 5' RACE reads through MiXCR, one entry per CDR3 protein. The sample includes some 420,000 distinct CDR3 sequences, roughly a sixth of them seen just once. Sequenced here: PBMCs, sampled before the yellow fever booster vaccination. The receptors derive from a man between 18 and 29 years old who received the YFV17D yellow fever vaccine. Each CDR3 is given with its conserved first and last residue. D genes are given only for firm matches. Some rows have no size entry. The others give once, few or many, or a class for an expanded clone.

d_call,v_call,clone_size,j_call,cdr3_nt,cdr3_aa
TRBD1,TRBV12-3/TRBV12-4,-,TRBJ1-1,TGTGCCAGCAGAATAACAGGGGGGTTTGGGAACACTGAAGCTTTCTTT,CASRITGGFGNTEAFF
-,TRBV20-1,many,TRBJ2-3,TGCAGTGTGGCATACCCTAGCACAGATACGCAGTATTTT,CSVAYPSTDTQYF
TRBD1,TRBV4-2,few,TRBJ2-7,TGTGCCAGCAGCCAAGTTAGGGACAGGGGTTTTTCCTACGAGCAGTACTTC,CASSQVRDRGFSYEQYF
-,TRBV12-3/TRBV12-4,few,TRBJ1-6,TGTGCCAGCAGTTTAATTGAGGGTAATTCACCCCTCCACTTT,CASSLIEGNSPLHF
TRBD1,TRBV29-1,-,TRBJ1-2,TGCAGCGCCGGGGACAGGGAAAAGAACTATGGCTACACCTTC,CSAGDREKNYGYTF
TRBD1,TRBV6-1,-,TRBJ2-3,TGTGCCAGCTTGACGCCCGGGACAGGGGTGGGGAATACGCAGTATTTT,CASLTPGTGVGNTQYF
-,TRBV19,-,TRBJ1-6,TGTGCCAGTAGTATAGCGGAATCACCCCTCCACTTT,CASSIAESPLHF
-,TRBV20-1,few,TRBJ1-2,TGCAGCGAAGGGGGGTCGGGTGGCTACACCTTC,CSEGGSGGYTF
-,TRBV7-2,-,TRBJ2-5,TGTGCCAGCAGCTTAGTTCGGGACCTCGGGACCCAGTACTTC,CASSLVRDLGTQYF
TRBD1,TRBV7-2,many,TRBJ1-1,TGTGCCAGCAGCTCAACAGGGGGCCTCACTGAAGCTTTCTTT,CASSSTGGLTEAFF
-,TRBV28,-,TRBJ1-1,TGTGCCAGCACCAGGGCAGGGTTCGAAGCTTTCTTT,CASTRAGFEAFF
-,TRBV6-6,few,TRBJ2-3,TGTGCCAGCACCCAGGGGCCGGCGAGCACAGATACGCAGTATTTT,CASTQGPASTDTQYF
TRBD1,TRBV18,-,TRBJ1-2,TGTGCCAGCTCACCACCGGGACAGGGGGACTCTAACTATGGCTACACCTTC,CASSPPGQGDSNYGYTF
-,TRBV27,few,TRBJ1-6,TGTGCCAGCAGTTTATTGCACGATACTTATTCACCCCTCCACTTT,CASSLLHDTYSPLHF
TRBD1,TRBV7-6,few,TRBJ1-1,TGTGCCAGCAGCTACATGGACAGGCCCCTCACTGAAGCTTTCTTT,CASSYMDRPLTEAFF
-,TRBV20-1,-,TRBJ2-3,TGCAGTGCTACAGGACATAAGGGGCAGTATTTT,CSATGHKGQYF
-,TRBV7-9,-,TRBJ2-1,TGTGCCAGCAGCTTAGGGCCTGGAACTGAGCAGTTCTTC,CASSLGPGTEQFF
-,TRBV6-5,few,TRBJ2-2,TGTGCCAGCAGTTACTCGGACCCAACAAACACCGGGGAGCTGTTTTTT,CASSYSDPTNTGELFF
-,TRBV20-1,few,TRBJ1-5,TGCAGTGCTAGAGTTGGATGGGGCAATCAGCCCCAGCATTTT,CSARVGWGNQPQHF
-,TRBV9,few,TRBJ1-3,TGTGCCAGCAGCGTAGGAGGAGACACCATATATTTT,CASSVGGDTIYF
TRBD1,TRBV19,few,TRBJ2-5,TGTGCCAGTAGTATTGGGACAGAGATCCAAGAGACCCAGTACTTC,CASSIGTEIQETQYF
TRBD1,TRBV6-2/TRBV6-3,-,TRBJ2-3,TGTGCCAGCAGTTACTCGTTTGACAGGGGGCGCGCAGATACGCAGTATTTT,CASSYSFDRGRADTQYF
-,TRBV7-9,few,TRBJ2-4,TGTGCCAGCAGCCCAGGGGCTGGAGCACTAGCCAAAAACATTCAGTACTTC,CASSPGAGALAKNIQYF
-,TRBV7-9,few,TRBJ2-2,TGTGCCAGCAGTAGCTGGTTCGGGGCAACCGAAGGCGGGGAGCTGTTTTTT,CASSSWFGATEGGELFF
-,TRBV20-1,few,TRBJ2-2,TGCAGTGCTAGCCCGAACACCGGGGAGCTGTTTTTT,CSASPNTGELFF
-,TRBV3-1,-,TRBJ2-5,TGTGCCAGCAGCCAATTCAGGGACCAAGAGACCCAGTACTTC,CASSQFRDQETQYF
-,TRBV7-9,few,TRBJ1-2,TGTGCCAGCAGCTTAGAACCGGTAGTGGACTATGGCTACACCTTC,CASSLEPVVDYGYTF
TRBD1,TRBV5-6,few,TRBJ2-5,TGTGCCAGCAGCTCACGGGGACAGGGGAACCAAGAGACCCAGTACTTC,CASSSRGQGNQETQYF
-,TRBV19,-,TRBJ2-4,TGTGCCAGTAGTACCCGGAGTGAGCGAACGGACATTCAGTACTTC,CASSTRSERTDIQYF
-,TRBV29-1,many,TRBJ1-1,TGCAGCGTGTCTTGGGCCGGTAACACTGAAGCTTTCTTT,CSVSWAGNTEAFF
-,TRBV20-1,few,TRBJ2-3,TGCAGTCCACGGGGGATGGGCACAGATACGCAGTATTTT,CSPRGMGTDTQYF
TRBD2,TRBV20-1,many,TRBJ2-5,TGCAGTGCTAGAGATCTAGCGGGGATAGAGACCCAGTACTTC,CSARDLAGIETQYF
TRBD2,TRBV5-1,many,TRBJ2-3,TGCGCCAGCAGCTTGGTGACTAGCGGGGGGGCAGATACGCAGTATTTT,CASSLVTSGGADTQYF
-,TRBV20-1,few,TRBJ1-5,TGCAGTGCTGGCCTGCTGGGAAATAGCAATCAGCCCCAGCATTTT,CSAGLLGNSNQPQHF
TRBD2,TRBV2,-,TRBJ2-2,TGTGCCAGCAGTGACCACGGACTAGCGGGGGACCCATTCGGGGAGCTGTTTTTT,CASSDHGLAGDPFGELFF
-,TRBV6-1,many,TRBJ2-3,TGTGCCAGCAGTGACCGCCAGCCAGATACGCAGTATTTT,CASSDRQPDTQYF
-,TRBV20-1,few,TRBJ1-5,TGCAGTGCTAGAGGTCCAGAGACAGGCAATCAGCCCCAGCATTTT,CSARGPETGNQPQHF
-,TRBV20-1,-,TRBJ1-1,TGCAGTGCTGACAATTACATTAACACTGAAGCTTTCTTT,CSADNYINTEAFF
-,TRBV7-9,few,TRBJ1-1,TGTGCCAGCAGCTTCCCCGTACCAGACGAGGCTGAAGCTTTCTTT,CASSFPVPDEAEAFF
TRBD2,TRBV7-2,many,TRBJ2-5,TGTGCCAGCAGCTCCGGGGGGAGCCAAGAGACCCAGTACTTC,CASSSGGSQETQYF
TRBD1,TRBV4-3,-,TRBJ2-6,TGCGCCAGCAGCCAAGTCATGGGACAGACTGTTTCTGGGGCCAACGTCCTGACTTTC,CASSQVMGQTVSGANVLTF
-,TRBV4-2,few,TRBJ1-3,TGTGCCAGCAGCCCGGGACGGAACTCTGGAAACACCATATATTTT,CASSPGRNSGNTIYF
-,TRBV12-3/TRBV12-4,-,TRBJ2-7,TGTGCCAGCAGTTTCGGCAGGGTACAAACCCAGTACTTC,CASSFGRVQTQYF
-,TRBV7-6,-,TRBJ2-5,TGTGCCAGCAGCTTAGGTCCGGGGATTGAGACCCAGTACTTC,CASSLGPGIETQYF
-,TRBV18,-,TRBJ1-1,TGTGCCAGCTCGCAAGGGGTCCCGAGCTTGAACACTGAAGCTTTCTTT,CASSQGVPSLNTEAFF